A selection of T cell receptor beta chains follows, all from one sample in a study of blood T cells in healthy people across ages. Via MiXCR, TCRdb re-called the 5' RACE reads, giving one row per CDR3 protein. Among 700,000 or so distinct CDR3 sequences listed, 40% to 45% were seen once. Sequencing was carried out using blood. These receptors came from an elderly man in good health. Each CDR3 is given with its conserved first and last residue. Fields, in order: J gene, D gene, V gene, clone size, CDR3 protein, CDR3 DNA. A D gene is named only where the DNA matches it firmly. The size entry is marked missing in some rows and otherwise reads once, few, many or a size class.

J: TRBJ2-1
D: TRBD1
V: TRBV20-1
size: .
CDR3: CSAFQGARNEQFF
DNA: TGCAGTGCTTTTCAGGGGGCGCGGAATGAGCAGTTCTTC

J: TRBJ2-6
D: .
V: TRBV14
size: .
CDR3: CASSQVPGISGANVLTF
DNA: TGTGCCAGCAGCCAAGTTCCCGGAATCTCTGGGGCCAACGTCCTGACTTTC

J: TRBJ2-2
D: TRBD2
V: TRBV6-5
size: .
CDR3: CASSALAGGTGELFF
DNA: TGTGCCAGCAGTGCGCTAGCGGGCGGGACCGGGGAGCTGTTTTTT

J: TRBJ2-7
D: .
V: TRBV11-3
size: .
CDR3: CASSPDGSSYEQYF
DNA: TGTGCCAGCAGCCCAGACGGGAGCTCCTACGAGCAGTACTTC

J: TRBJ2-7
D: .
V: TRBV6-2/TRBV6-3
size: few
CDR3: CATQLEPGVAKQYF
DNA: TGTGCCACGCAACTAGAACCTGGGGTCGCGAAGCAGTACTTC

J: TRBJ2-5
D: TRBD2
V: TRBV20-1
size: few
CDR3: CSAGRTSGRATQYF
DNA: TGCAGTGCTGGTCGGACTAGCGGGAGGGCGACCCAGTACTTC

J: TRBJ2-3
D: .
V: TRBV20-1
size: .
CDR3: CSAGTDADTQYF
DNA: TGCAGTGCTGGGACGGACGCAGATACGCAGTATTTT

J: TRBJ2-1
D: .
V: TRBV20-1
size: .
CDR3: CSPPTAGWGEQFF
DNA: TGCAGTCCCCCGACCGCAGGGTGGGGTGAGCAGTTCTTC

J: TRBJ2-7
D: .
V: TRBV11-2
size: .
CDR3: CASSLTAFSYEQYF
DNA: TGTGCCAGCAGCTTAACGGCCTTCTCCTACGAGCAGTACTTC

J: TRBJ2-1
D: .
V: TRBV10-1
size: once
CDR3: CASSAHRTPLYNEQFF
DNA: TGCGCCAGCAGTGCCCACCGGACGCCCCTCTACAATGAGCAGTTCTTC

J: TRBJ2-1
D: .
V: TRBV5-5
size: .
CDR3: CASSLVWGSSSYNEQFF
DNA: TGTGCCAGCAGCTTGGTCTGGGGGAGTAGCTCCTACAATGAGCAGTTCTTC

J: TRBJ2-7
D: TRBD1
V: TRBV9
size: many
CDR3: CASTRGQGAYEQYF
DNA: TGTGCCAGCACGAGGGGACAGGGTGCCTACGAGCAGTACTTC

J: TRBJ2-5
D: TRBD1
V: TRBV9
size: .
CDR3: CAGSVRDREYQETQYF
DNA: TGTGCCGGCAGCGTCCGGGACAGGGAGTACCAAGAGACCCAGTACTTC

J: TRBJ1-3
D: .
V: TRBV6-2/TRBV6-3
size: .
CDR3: CASSQPRGSGNTIYF
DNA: TGTGCCAGCAGTCAACCTCGGGGATCTGGAAACACCATATATTTT

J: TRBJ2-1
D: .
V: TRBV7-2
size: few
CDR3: CASSRVSSYNEQFF
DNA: TGTGCCAGCAGCCGGGTGAGCTCCTACAATGAGCAGTTCTTC

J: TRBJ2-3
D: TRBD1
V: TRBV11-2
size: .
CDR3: CASIGPGQGTDTQYF
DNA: TGTGCCAGCATAGGGCCAGGACAGGGCACAGATACGCAGTATTTT

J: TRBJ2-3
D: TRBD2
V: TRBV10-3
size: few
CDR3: CATEGLAGSTDTQYF
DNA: TGTGCCACCGAGGGACTAGCGGGGAGCACAGATACGCAGTATTTT

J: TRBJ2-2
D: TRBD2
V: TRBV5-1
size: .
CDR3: CASSSAGALTGELFF
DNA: TGCGCCAGCAGCTCAGCGGGAGCCTTAACCGGGGAGCTGTTTTTT

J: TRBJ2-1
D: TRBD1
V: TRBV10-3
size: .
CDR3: CAISDGTGAVGGTQFF
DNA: TGTGCCATCAGTGACGGGACAGGGGCTGTTGGAGGGACCCAGTTCTTC

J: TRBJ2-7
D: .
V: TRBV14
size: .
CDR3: CASSRHTGPGYNEQYF
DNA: TGTGCCAGCAGCCGACATACGGGACCAGGCTACAATGAGCAGTACTTC

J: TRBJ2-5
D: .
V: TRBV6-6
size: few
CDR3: CASSYAGGDKETQYF
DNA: TGTGCCAGCAGTTACGCGGGCGGGGACAAAGAGACCCAGTACTTC

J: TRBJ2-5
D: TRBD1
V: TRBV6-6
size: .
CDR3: CASSKTGGETQYF
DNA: TGTGCCAGCAGTAAGACAGGGGGAGAGACCCAGTACTTC

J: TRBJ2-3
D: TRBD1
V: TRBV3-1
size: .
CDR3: CASTPRGQGVSTDTQYF
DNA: TGTGCCAGCACCCCCCGAGGACAGGGGGTTTCCACAGATACGCAGTATTTT

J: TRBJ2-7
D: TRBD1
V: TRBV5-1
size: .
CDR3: CASSSGTGPTYEQYF
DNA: TGCGCCAGCAGCTCCGGGACAGGGCCAACCTACGAGCAGTACTTC

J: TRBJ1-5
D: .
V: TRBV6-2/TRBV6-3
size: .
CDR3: CASSYRTHDTQHF
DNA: TGTGCCAGCAGTTACAGGACCCACGATACCCAGCATTTT

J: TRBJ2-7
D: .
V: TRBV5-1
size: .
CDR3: CASSPPAGAEQYF
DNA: TGCGCCAGCAGCCCACCCGCAGGGGCCGAGCAGTACTTC

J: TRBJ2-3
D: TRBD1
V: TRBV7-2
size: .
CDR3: CASSRGTGVGTDTQYF
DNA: TGTGCCAGCAGCCGGGGGACAGGGGTTGGCACAGATACGCAGTATTTT

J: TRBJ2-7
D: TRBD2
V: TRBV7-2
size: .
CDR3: CASSLRTSGGRYEQYF
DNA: TGTGCCAGCAGCTTAAGAACTAGCGGGGGGAGGTACGAGCAGTACTTC

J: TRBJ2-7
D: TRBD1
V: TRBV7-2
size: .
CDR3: CASSVGGQGRSYEQYF
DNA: TGTGCCAGCAGCGTAGGGGGCCAGGGAAGGTCCTACGAGCAGTACTTC

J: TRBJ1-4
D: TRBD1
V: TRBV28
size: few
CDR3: CASRSGQGRKLFF
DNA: TGTGCCAGCAGGTCCGGACAGGGCAGAAAACTGTTTTTT

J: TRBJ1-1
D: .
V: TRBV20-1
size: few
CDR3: CSAPSRGGTEAFF
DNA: TGCAGTGCCCCGTCCCGGGGCGGGACTGAAGCTTTCTTT

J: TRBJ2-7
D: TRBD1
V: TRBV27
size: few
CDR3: CASSPRGTGGREQYF
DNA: TGTGCCAGCAGCCCTCGCGGGACAGGGGGCCGCGAGCAGTACTTC

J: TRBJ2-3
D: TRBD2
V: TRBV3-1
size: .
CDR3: CASSQGASGGYTQYF
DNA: TGTGCCAGCAGCCAAGGCGCTAGCGGGGGGTATACGCAGTATTTT

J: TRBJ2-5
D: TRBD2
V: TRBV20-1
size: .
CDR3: CSAGLVLKTQYF
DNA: TGCAGTGCCGGACTAGTCCTGAAGACCCAGTACTTC

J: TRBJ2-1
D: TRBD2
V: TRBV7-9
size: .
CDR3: CASSFEREVLNEQFF
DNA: TGTGCCAGCAGCTTTGAGCGGGAGGTTCTCAATGAGCAGTTCTTC

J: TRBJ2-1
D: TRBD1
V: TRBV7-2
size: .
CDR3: CASSLNPQGASSYNEQFF
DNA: TGTGCCAGCAGCTTAAACCCCCAGGGGGCGAGCTCCTACAATGAGCAGTTCTTC

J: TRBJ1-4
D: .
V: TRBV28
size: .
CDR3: CASRGEKLFF
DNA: TGTGCCAGCAGGGGAGAAAAACTGTTTTTT